Sequencing of this T cell receptor beta chain was carried out in a study of T cells after somatic rescue of genetic block. Some clones are missing from TCRdb's copy, which holds only in-frame ones; the method was immunoSEQ multiplex PCR. Here the sample spans fewer than 150,000 clones, around nine tenths being singletons. CDR1 is LNHNV, CDR2 YYDKDF, per germline (reference sequence). This CDR3 comprises 15 residues. Trimming took off 1 base at V and 9 bases at J, with 13 bases between the two ends. The sequenced material came from peripheral blood mononuclear cells (PBMCs). This sequence originates from a woman aged 18-29 years. The gene calls are TRBV15 and TRBJ1-6; D might be TRBD1 (6 bases). Here the CDR3 DNA reads TGTGCCACCAGCAGAGCCGGGACACTGACTTCACCCCTCCACTTT. Translated, it gives CATSRAGTLTSPLHF.